These 13 T cell receptor beta chains came from one sample sequenced in a study of read filtering for tumor transcriptome and immune sequencing. The library was built from around 400 ng RNA with molecular barcoded adaptors for alpha/delta and beta/gamma chains. TCRdb used MiXCR to reprocess the reads, holding one entry per CDR3 protein. Here the sample spans 57,000 or so distinct CDR3 sequences, under 20% being singletons. The sequencing input was a population of CD138-negative cells sorted from bone marrow. Source of these receptors: a donor aged 40 or older with multiple myeloma.

This clonotype appeared many times. The rearrangement joins TRBV7-8 to TRBJ2-7; 7 bases align to TRBD1. Germline V gene lookup returns CDR1 SGHVS and CDR2 FQNEAQ. V shed 1 base, J shed 7 bases, and the junction held 4 bases outside the gene matches. CDR3 length: 13 amino acids. The CDR3 loop is CASSLGGGREQYF. In DNA, the CDR3 is TGTGCCAGCAGCTTAGGAGGGGGCCGTGAGCAGTACTTC.

This clonotype was seen repeatedly, ten times or more. This chain joins TRBV19 and TRBJ2-3, with a tentative D call TRBD1 (5 bases). Germline V gene lookup returns CDR1 LNHDA and CDR2 SQIVND (reference sequence). This CDR3 comprises 12 residues. V was trimmed by 6 bases and J by 6 bases, leaving 10 bases between them. The CDR3 is CASSQTVDTQYF. For the CDR3, the DNA is TGTGCCAGTAGCCAGACAGTGGATACGCAGTATTTT.

J is TRBJ2-7 and V is TRBV5-1, with D tentatively TRBD1 or TRBD2 (6 bases each). V lost 2 bases to trimming and J lost 3 bases, with 12 bases between them. CDR3 size: 14 residues. The V gene's germline CDR1 is SGHRS and CDR2 YFSETQ. CDR3 coding DNA: TGCGCCAGCAGCTTAGGGGGGATAAACTACGAGCAGTACTTC. Translation: CASSLGGINYEQYF.

Concerning this clonotype itself: Germline is not matched at one junction end, which may reflect a read error. The V gene is TRBV9, the J gene TRBJ2-5; TRBD2 agrees at 9 bases. This CDR3 is built from 16 residues. CDR1 is SGDLS, CDR2 YYNGEE, per germline. CDR3 protein: CASSFSGGLYQGTQYF. The CDR3 DNA reads as TGTGCCAGCAGCTTTAGCGGGGGCCTATACCAAGGGACCCAGTACTTC.

In this sample, this clonotype turned up many times. The gene calls are TRBV5-1 and TRBJ1-1, with 7 bases aligning to TRBD1. CDR1 is SGHRS and CDR2 is YFSETQ in the germline V gene. The junction had 6 bases not matched to a gene; V was cut back by 5 bases and J by 2 bases. The CDR3 is 14 amino acids. The CDR3, as DNA: TGCGCCAGCAGTCAAGACAGGGCTAACACTGAAGCTTTCTTT. This codes for CASSQDRANTEAFF.

This clonotype occurred many times. This chain uses TRBV29-1 with TRBJ2-4; TRBD1 is a possible D gene (5 bases). CDR3 length equals 15 residues. V lost 4 bases to trimming and J lost 0 bases, with 13 bases between them. Germline CDR1 SQVTM, CDR2 ANQGSEA. The chain's CDR3 is CSVGQGSLAKNIQYF. The CDR3 nucleotides read TGCAGCGTTGGTCAGGGCTCCTTAGCCAAAAACATTCAGTACTTC.

This clonotype was seen ten or more times. The CDR3 region has the DNA TGCAGTGCTAGGGACCTTACCTCCGCCAATGAGCAGTTCTTC. It specifies CSARDLTSANEQFF. The chain employs TRBV20-1 and TRBJ2-1; D remains unclear. Trimming cost V 3 bases and J 6 bases, with 15 bases left between them. There are 14 residues in the CDR3. CDR1 is DFQATT, CDR2 SNEGSKA, per germline (reference sequence).

This clonotype has ten or more counts. The J gene is TRBJ2-3, the V gene TRBV14; D perhaps matches TRBD2 (5 bases). From germline, CDR1 is SGHDN and CDR2 FVKESK. There are 15 residues in the CDR3. V was clipped by 4 bases and J by 0 bases, with 11 bases between them. CDR3 loop: CASSPARTSTDTQYF. As DNA, the CDR3 is TGTGCCAGCAGCCCTGCCCGGACTAGCACAGATACGCAGTATTTT.

This clonotype occurred once. An end of the junction does not agree with germline; a read error may underlie this. The V call is TRBV12-3 or TRBV12-4, the J call TRBJ2-3; 10 nucleotides agree with TRBD2. CDR3 length: 13 residues. Written as DNA, the CDR3 is TGTGCCATCGAGCGGGGGGGATCAGATACGGAGTATTTT. This codes for CAIERGGSDTEYF.

This clonotype showed up many times. The V call is TRBV28, the J call TRBJ2-1; maybe TRBD1 (6 bases). The CDR3 runs to 16 residues. Germline CDR1 reads MDHEN; CDR2 reads SYDVKM. V lost 1 base and J lost 9, with 19 bases in between. CDR3 sequence (DNA): TGTGCCAGCAGTTTATCCCTCAGGGGCTTTCTCGTTGAGCAGTTCTTC. Translating it yields CASSLSLRGFLVEQFF.

In this sample, this clonotype turned up many times. V is TRBV29-1 and J is TRBJ2-7, with D perhaps TRBD1 (5 bases). This CDR3 is built from 13 residues. Between the trimmed V and J ends, which lost 6 bases and 2 bases, there was a span of 14 bases. Germline V gene lookup returns CDR1 SQVTM and CDR2 ANQGSEA. CDR3 sequence: CSVQRTQTYEQYF. In DNA, the CDR3 is TGCAGCGTCCAGAGGACACAGACCTACGAGCAGTACTTC.

This clonotype was seen at least ten times. This chain uses TRBV11-3 with TRBJ2-1; D not resolved. V lost 4 bases and J 5 bases, leaving 12 bases between the germline ends. There are 14 residues in the CDR3. The germline gives CDR1 SGHNT, CDR2 YENEEA. The CDR3 here is CASSSPPLHNEQFF. CDR3 DNA sequence: TGTGCCAGCAGCTCACCCCCACTACACAATGAGCAGTTCTTC.

This clonotype was seen repeatedly, ten times or more. V and J are TRBV7-3 and TRBJ2-2, with TRBD1 identical over 7 bases. Trimming removed 5 bases from V and 6 bases from J; junction bases left unmatched: 9. This CDR3 is 15 amino acids long. Germline V gives CDR1 SGHTA, CDR2 FQGTGA. CDR3 DNA sequence: TGTGCCAGCAGCCCAGACAGGGCCCCCCCCGGGGAGCTGTTTTTT. Its translation is CASSPDRAPPGELFF.